This record concerns one TCR beta chain sequence. This specimen belongs to a study of blood T cell repertoires in COVID-19. Study at large: Whether acute or convalescent, the COVID-19 samples came from the United States, Italy and Spain. From T cells, B-cell-depleted T cells, or PBMCs came the material, which was cDNA or gDNA.

In the study's own analysis: Reference gene primer amplification yielded estimated nucleated cell counts. The repertoire was sequenced with immunoSEQ multiplex PCR; TCRdb's copy has only in-frame clones and lacks some. From that table come the V and J calls and clone size; the DNA was used to work out D and trimming. The data hold 110,000 to 150,000 clones, with 80% to 90% observed a single time. V was clipped by 3 bases and J by 2 bases, with 8 bases between them. CDR1 is LGHDT and CDR2 is YNNKEL in the germline V gene (reference sequence). The CDR3 sequence is 14 residues long. Sequenced sample: peripheral blood. The receptor was isolated from an elderly woman with acute or convalescent COVID-19. The chain combines TRBV3-1 (or the pseudogene TRBV3-2) with TRBJ2-4; tentatively, D is TRBD1 (6 bases). CDR3: CASSHRGTKNIQYF. The CDR3 nucleotides are TGTGCCAGCAGCCACAGGGGAACCAAAAACATTCAGTACTTC.